Detailed here is one T cell receptor (beta chain). Antigen: not known. Sequence at one end of the junction differs from germline and may be a read error. Next came a second PCR, run for about 6 to 11 cycles, which used a sample-barcoded 5' primer along with a J-beta primer mix. TCRdb re-called the 5' RACE reads through MiXCR, storing one row per CDR3 protein. In the table there are around 1,700,000 distinct CDR3 sequences, roughly 27% of which are singletons. Isolation yielded PBMCs, at least 6.5 million per sample, in every case. The sample originates from a study of blood T cells in healthy people across ages. General study findings and limits: The authors considered diversity estimates from one million T cells to be underestimates.

This CDR3 is built from 14 residues. From germline, CDR1 is SGHRS and CDR2 YFSETQ. J is TRBJ2-7 and V is TRBV5-1; 9 bases agree with TRBD1. The specimen was blood. The sequence was collected from a young woman in good health. The CDR3 region has the DNA TGCGCCGGCAGCTTGCCCGGGACAGGGTCCGAGCAGTACTTC. This gives the protein CAGSLPGTGSEQYF.